The TCR beta chain described here comes from a study of blood T cell repertoires in COVID-19. As for the study in general: Sources were T cells, B-cell-depleted T cells, or PBMCs; the material itself was cDNA or gDNA.

This CDR3 has 13 residues. Per germline, CDR1 SGHDN and CDR2 FVKESK. Sequenced by immunoSEQ multiplex PCR; TCRdb stores in-frame clones only, minus some. Of roughly 180,000 clones listed, 76% are singletons. This clone was observed once. Sequencing input: peripheral blood. This chain joins TRBV14 and TRBJ2-1; 11 nucleotides agree with TRBD2. The sequence was collected from a woman between 45 and 65 years old with active or convalescent COVID-19. The CDR3 sequence is CAVGTSGNNEQFF. The DNA of the CDR3 is TGTGCGGTGGGGACTAGCGGTAACAATGAGCAGTTCTTC.